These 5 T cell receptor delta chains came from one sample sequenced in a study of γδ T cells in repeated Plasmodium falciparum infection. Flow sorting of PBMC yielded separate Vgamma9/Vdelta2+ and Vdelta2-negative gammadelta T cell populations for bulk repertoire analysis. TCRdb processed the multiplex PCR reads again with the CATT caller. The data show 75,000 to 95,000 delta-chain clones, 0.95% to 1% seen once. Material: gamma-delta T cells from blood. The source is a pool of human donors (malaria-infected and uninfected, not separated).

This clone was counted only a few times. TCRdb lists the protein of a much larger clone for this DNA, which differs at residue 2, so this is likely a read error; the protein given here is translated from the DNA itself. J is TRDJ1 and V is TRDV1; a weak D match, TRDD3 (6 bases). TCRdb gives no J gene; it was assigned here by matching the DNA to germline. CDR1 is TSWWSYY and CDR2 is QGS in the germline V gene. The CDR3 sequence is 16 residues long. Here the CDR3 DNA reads TGTTCTCTTGGGGATCCCGGGCGCGCGATGGGGGATAAACTCATCTTT. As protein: CSLGDPGRAMGDKLIF.

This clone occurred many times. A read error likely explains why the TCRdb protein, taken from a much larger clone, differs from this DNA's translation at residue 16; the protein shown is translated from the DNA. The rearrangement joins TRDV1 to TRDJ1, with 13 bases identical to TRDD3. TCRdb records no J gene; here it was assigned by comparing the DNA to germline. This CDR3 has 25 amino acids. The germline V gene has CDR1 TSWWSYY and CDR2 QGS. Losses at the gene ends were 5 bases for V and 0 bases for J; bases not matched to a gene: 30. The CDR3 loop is CALGSLPRGLTGGYASPPYTDKLIF. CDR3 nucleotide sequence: TGTGCTCTTGGGAGCCTTCCGCGAGGCCTTACTGGGGGATACGCGTCTCCCCCGTACACCGATAAACTCATCTTT.

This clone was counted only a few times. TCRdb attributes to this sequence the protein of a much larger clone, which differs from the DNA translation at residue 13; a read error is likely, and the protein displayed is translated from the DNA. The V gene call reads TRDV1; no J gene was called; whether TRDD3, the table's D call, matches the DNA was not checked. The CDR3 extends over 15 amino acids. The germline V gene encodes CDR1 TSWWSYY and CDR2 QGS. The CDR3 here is CALGEPWDTRDKHIF. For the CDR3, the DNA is TGTGCTCTTGGGGAACCGTGGGATACGCGCGATAAACACATCTTT.

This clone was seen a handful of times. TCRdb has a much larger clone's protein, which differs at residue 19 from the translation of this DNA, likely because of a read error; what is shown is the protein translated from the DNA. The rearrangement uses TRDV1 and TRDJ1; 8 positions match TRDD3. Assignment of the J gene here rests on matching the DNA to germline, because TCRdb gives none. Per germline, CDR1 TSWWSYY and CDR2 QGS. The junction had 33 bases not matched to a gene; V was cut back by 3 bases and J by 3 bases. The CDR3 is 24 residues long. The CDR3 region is CALGETSALLRSGDREEGPDKLIF. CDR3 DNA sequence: TGTGCTCTTGGGGAGACAAGCGCCCTCCTACGTTCGGGGGATAGAGAGGAAGGTCCCGATAAACTCATCTTT.

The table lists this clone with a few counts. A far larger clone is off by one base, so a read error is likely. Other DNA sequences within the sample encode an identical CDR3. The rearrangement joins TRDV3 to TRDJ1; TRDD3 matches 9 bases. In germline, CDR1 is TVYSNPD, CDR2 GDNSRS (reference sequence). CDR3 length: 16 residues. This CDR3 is CAPLSTGDTYTDKLIF. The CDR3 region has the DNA TGTGCTCCCTTATCCACCGGGGATACGTACACCGATAAACTCATCTTT.